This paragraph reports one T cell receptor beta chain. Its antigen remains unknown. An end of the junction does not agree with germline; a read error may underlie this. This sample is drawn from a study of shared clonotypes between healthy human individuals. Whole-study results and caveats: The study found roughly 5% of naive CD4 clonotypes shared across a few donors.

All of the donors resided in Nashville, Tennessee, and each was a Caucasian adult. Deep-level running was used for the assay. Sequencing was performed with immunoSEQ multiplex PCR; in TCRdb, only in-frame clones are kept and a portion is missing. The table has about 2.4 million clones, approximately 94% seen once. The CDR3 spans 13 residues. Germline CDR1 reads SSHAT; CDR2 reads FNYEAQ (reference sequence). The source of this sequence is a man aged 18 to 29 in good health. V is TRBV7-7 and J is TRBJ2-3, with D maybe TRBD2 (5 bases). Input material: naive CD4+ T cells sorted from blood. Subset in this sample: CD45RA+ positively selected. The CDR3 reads CASSSSMAGTQYF. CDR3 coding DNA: TGTGCTAGCAGCTCCTCGATGGCGGGTACGCAGTATTTT.